This T cell receptor (beta chain) was captured in a study of blood T cell repertoires in COVID-19 (dated by TCRdb to 2018 to 2021). As for the study more broadly: Samples covering the acute and convalescent phases of COVID-19 were provided by collaborators in the United States, Italy and Spain. Samples were obtained from the ongoing ImmuneRACE study (first 160 participants) and from 950 to 1,500 subjects provided by 6 global collaborators. Subjects who had been exposed to COVID-19, were actively infected with it, or had recovered from it provided the deeply sampled blood TCRbeta repertoires that made up the dataset. Where HLA class I and class II types were available, the types were taken from metadata supplied by the sample provider, not from assay-based typing. The repertoires were released in a freely available public database intended as a resource for research on the immune response to SARS-CoV-2. The material from the prospective study consisted of cDNA or gDNA derived from T cells, B-cell-depleted T cells, or PBMCs. The sample metadata nearly always contained a de-identified subject ID, COVID-19 status, age in years and sex.

Whole blood was collected in K2EDTA tubes by collaborating institutions according to the institutions' own protocols. For TCRbeta analysis, collaborators shipped samples in one of three forms: frozen whole blood, isolated PBMCs, or DNA extracted from either of those sample types. General conclusions and limits of the study: Clinical and demographic metadata were provided uncurated, with the amount varying by source and participant.

Notes on this clone: The antigen this receptor binds is unknown. Per-nucleotide qualities are absent, and no much larger clonotype sits a single base away.

The immunoSEQ Assay, a bias-controlled multiplex PCR, was used to amplify TCRbeta CDR3 regions from genomic DNA. Regarding the original processing steps: The number of nucleated cells in each sample was estimated by amplification of reference gene primers within the assay. Sequence reads were collapsed and filtered to measure the absolute abundance of every unique TCRbeta CDR3 rearrangement. For each sample, productive Simpson clonality was calculated by taking the square root of Simpson's diversity index across productive rearrangements. The clones in this table, taken by TCRdb from immuneACCESS, are in-frame only. Not every clone is retained; where verified, under half of the shortfall comes from an unresolved V gene, and the cause of the rest is unknown. D and trimming come from the DNA, and the V and J calls and clone size come from that table. The table for this sample lists around 72,000 clones; approximately 92% of them were counted only once. Jointly, the top ten make up about an eighth of the sample.

The V and J ends are trimmed by 5 bases and 1 base, leaving 13 bases between them. Via the germline V gene (reference sequence), CDR1 is LNHDA and CDR2 SQIVND. Inclusive of the bounding cysteine and phenylalanine, the CDR3 is 15 residues long. This entry keeps only the CDR3 DNA: 45 bases, framed from base 1. This receptor was obtained from a human donor with active COVID-19. The donor label of this sample is uncertain. The sequenced sample consisted of peripheral blood. The V and J genes are TRBV19 and TRBJ2-3, with the D gene uncertain. The bases read TGTGCCAGTAGTTCCCCGACGGGTGGCACAGATACGCAGTATTTT. This is translated as CASSSPTGGTDTQYF.